This TCR beta chain derives from a study of OX40 agonist ivuxolimab in advanced cancers. Findings of the study overall: Individuals who were partial responders at 0.1-3.0 mg/kg had clonal expansion that ranked among the lowest.

Enrollment shut out patients with autoimmune disease history or systemic immunosuppression. Remarks on this clone: The antigen is not known.

CDR1 ENHRY and CDR2 SYGVKD come from the germline V gene. This CDR3 contains 16 residues. V was clipped by 7 bases and J by 3 bases; unmatched bases: 6. Repertoires were generated with immunoSEQ multiplex PCR, while TCRdb's copy carries only in-frame clones and drops some. The data hold 45,000 to 65,000 clones, with approximately 91% observed a single time. The source is an adult with an advanced solid tumor such as melanoma, head and neck, liver or kidney cancer. The chain uses TRBV10-3 and TRBJ2-3; TRBD2 aligns across 14 bases. The sequences come from CD4+ or CD8+ T cells sorted from blood, collected in a trial of the OX40 agonist ivuxolimab. CDR3 loop: CAINTGLAGGTDTQYF. The CDR3 region has the DNA TGTGCCATCAATACCGGACTAGCGGGGGGAACAGATACGCAGTATTTT.